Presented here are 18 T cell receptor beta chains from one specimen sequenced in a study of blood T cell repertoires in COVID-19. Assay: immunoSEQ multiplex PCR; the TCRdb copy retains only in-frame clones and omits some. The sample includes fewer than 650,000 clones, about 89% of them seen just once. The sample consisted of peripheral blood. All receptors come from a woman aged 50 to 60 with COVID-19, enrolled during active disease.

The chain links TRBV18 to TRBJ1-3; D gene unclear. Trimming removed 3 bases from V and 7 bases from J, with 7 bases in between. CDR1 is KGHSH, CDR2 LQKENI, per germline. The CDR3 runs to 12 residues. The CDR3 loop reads CASSPRTNTIYF. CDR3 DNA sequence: TGTGCCAGCTCACCGAGGACTAACACCATATATTTT.

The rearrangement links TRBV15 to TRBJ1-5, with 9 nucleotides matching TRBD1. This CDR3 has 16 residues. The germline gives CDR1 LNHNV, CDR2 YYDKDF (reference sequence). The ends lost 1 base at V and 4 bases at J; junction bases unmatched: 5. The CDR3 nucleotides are TGTGCCACCAGCAGAGGTGACAGGGGGTATAATCAGCCCCAGCATTTT. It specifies CATSRGDRGYNQPQHF.

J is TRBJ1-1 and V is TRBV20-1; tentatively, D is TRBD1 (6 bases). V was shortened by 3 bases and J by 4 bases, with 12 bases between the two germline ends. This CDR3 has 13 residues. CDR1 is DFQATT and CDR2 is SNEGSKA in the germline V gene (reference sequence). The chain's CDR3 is CSASQAGATEAFF. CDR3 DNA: TGCAGTGCTAGTCAAGCAGGGGCCACTGAAGCTTTCTTT.

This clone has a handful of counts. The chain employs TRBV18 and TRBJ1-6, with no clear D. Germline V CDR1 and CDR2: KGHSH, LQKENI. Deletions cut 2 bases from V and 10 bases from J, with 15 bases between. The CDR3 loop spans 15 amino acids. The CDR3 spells CASSPSGSSGSPLHF. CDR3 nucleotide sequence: TGTGCCAGCTCACCATCTGGGTCGAGCGGGTCACCCCTCCACTTT.

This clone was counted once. The CDR3 protein is CASSLDTGGSYEQYF. The CDR3, as DNA: TGCGCCAGCAGCTTGGACACCGGAGGCTCCTACGAGCAGTACTTC. J is TRBJ2-7 and V is TRBV5-1, with D maybe TRBD2 (5 bases). The CDR3 has 15 amino acids. In germline, CDR1 is SGHRS, CDR2 YFSETQ. Trimming pared 0 bases from V and 0 bases from J, leaving 10 bases between.

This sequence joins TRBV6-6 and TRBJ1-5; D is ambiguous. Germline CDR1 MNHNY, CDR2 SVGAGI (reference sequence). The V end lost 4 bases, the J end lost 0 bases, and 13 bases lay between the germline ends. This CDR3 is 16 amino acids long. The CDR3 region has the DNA TGTGCCAGCAGTTCCCGGCCAGGTTTTAGCAATCAGCCCCAGCATTTT. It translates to CASSSRPGFSNQPQHF.

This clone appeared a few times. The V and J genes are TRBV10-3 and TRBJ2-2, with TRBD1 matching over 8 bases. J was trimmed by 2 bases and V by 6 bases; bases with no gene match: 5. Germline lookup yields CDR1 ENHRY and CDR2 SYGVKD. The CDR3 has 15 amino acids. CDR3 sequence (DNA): TGTGCCATCAGGGGGGACAGGAAAAACACCGGGGAGCTGTTTTTT. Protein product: CAIRGDRKNTGELFF.

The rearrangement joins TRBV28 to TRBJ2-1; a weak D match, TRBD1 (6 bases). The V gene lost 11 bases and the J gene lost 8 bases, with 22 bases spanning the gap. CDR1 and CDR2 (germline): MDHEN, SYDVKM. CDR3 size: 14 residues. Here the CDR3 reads CAAQGQGSLYEQFF. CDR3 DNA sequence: TGTGCCGCCCAGGGGCAGGGGTCTCTCTATGAGCAGTTCTTC.

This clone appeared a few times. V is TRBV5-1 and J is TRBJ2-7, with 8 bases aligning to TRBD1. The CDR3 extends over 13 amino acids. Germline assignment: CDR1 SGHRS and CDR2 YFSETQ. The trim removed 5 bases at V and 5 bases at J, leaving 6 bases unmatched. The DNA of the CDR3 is TGCGCCAGCAGATGGGACAGGAGCAACGAGCAGTACTTC. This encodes CASRWDRSNEQYF.

CDR3 nucleotides: TGTGCCACTCGGGATAGCGGGGGCCTCTACAATGAGCAGTTCTTC. Translation: CATRDSGGLYNEQFF. This sequence joins TRBV11-1 and TRBJ2-1; TRBD2 agrees at 9 bases. Germline values: CDR1 SGHAT, CDR2 FQDESV (reference sequence). CDR3 length: 15 amino acids. V shed 10 bases, J shed 3 bases, and the junction held 10 bases outside the gene matches.

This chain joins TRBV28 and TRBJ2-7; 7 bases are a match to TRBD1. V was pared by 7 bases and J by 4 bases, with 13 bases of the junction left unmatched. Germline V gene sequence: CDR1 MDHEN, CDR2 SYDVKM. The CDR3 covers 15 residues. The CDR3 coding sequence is TGTGCCAGCACTATCCCGGGACAGAATATTTACGAGCAGTACTTC. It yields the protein CASTIPGQNIYEQYF.

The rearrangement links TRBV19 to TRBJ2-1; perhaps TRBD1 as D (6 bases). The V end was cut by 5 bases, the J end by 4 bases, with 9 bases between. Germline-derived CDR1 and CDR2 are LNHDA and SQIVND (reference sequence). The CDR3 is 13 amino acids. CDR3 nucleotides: TGTGCCAGTAGTCCCCAGGGGTACAATGAGCAGTTCTTC. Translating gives CASSPQGYNEQFF.

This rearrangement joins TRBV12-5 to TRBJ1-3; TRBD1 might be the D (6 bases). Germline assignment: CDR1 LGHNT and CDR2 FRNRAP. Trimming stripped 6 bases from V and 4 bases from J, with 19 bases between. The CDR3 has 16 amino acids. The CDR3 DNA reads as TGTGCTAGTGGCTCGTCCCGGGGGGCGCGGGGAAACACCATATATTTT. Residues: CASGSSRGARGNTIYF. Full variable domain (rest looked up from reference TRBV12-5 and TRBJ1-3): DARVTQTPRHKVTEMGQEVTMRCQPILGHNTVFWYRQTMMQGLELLAYFRNRAPLDDSGMPKDRFSAEMPDATLATLKIQPSEPRDSAVYFCASGSSRGARGNTIYFGEGSWLTVV.

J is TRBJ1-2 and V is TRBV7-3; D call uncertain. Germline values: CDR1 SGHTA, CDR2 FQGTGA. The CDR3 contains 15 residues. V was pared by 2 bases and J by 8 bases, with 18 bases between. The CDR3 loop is CASSLQKVWCGGYTF. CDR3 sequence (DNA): TGTGCCAGCAGCTTACAGAAGGTCTGGTGCGGGGGCTACACCTTC.

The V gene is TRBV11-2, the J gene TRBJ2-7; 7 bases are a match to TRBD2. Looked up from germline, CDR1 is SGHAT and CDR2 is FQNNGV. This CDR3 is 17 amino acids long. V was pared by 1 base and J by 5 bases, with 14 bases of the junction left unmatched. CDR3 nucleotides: TGTGCCAGCAGCTTAGGGAACGGACGGCGGGGAGGGAACGAGCAGTACTTC. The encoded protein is CASSLGNGRRGGNEQYF. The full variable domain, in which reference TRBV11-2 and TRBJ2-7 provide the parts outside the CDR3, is EAGVAQSPRYKIIEKRQSVAFWCNPISGHATLYWYQQILGQGPKLLIQFQNNGVVDDSQLPKDRFSAERLKGVDSTLKIQPAKLEDSAVYLCASSLGNGRRGGNEQYFGPGTRLTVT.

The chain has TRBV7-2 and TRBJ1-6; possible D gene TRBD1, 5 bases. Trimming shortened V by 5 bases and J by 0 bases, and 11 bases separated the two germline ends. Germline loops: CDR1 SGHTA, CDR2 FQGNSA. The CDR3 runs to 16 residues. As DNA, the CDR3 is TGTGCCAGCAGCCCAGGGCCCAGCTCCTATAATTCACCCCTCCACTTT. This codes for CASSPGPSSYNSPLHF.

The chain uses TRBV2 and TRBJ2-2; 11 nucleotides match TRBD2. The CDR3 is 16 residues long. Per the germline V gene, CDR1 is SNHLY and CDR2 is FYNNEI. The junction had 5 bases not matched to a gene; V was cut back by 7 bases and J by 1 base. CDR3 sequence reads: CASTLAGARNTGELFF. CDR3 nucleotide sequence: TGTGCCAGCACACTAGCGGGGGCTCGGAACACCGGGGAGCTGTTTTTT.

CDR3 amino acids: CAWSPGQGVQPQHF. The CDR3 DNA follows: TGTGCCTGGAGTCCGGGACAGGGGGTTCAGCCCCAGCATTTT. This chain links TRBV30 with TRBJ1-5; 11 positions agree with TRBD1. The CDR3 is made up of 14 amino acids. J was trimmed by 6 bases and V by 2 bases; bases with no gene match: 3. Germline V CDR1 and CDR2: GTSNPN, SVGIG (reference sequence).